The rows below give T cell receptor beta chains drawn from one sample of a study of shared clonotypes between healthy human individuals. Sequencing used immunoSEQ multiplex PCR; TCRdb keeps in-frame clones, though not all of them. The data show millions of clones, with about 92% seen just once and more than 0.12% held by the top ten. The sample taken for sequencing was naive CD4+ T cells sorted from blood. The receptor set was obtained from a man younger than 35 in good health. The CDR3 runs from the conserved cysteine through the conserved F or W. A D gene is named only where the DNA matches it firmly. Some rows mark clone size as missing; the rest say once, few, many or name a class of expanded clone.

J gene	D gene	clone size	V gene	CDR3 DNA	CDR3 protein
TRBJ1-5	.	.	TRBV5-5	TGTGCCAGCAGCTTGGCCGGGGCTGCGAGCAATCAGCCCCAGCATTTT	CASSLAGAASNQPQHF
TRBJ2-3	TRBD1	.	TRBV5-1	TGCGCCAGCAGCGCACAGGGGGCAGGCACAGATACGCAGTATTTT	CASSAQGAGTDTQYF
TRBJ2-3	TRBD2	.	TRBV18	TGTGCCAGCTCACCACAGGGACTAGCGGGAGAGGGGTATTTT	CASSPQGLAGEGYF
TRBJ2-5	TRBD2	.	TRBV11-2	TGTGCCAGCAGCTTACGGGGGGAACAAGAGACCCAGTACTTC	CASSLRGEQETQYF
TRBJ2-3	.	.	TRBV9	TGTGCCAGCAGCTCAGGGACGAAAAGCACAGATACGCAGTATTTT	CASSSGTKSTDTQYF
TRBJ2-7	TRBD1	.	TRBV14	TGTGCCAGCAGCCATAGGGACAGCCCGAGGTACGAGCAGTACTTC	CASSHRDSPRYEQYF
TRBJ1-5	.	few	TRBV6-6	TGTGCCAGCAGTTACACTTCCCGGGATCAGCCCCAGCATTTT	CASSYTSRDQPQHF
TRBJ2-3	.	.	TRBV2	TGTGCCAGCAGACGGTTGTCGGATACGCAGTATTTT	CASRRLSDTQYF
TRBJ1-1	.	.	TRBV28	TGTGCCAGCAGTTCAGGGGTTTCGGGGAACACTGAAGCTTTCTTT	CASSSGVSGNTEAFF
TRBJ2-2	.	.	TRBV29-1	TGCAGCGTTGAAGGGATCGAGGACACCGGGGAGCTGTTTTTT	CSVEGIEDTGELFF
TRBJ2-2	TRBD2	.	TRBV30	TGTGCCTGGAGTAGGTTTAGGACTAGCGGGAACACCGGGGAGCTGTTTTTT	CAWSRFRTSGNTGELFF
TRBJ2-3	TRBD1	.	TRBV28	TGTGCCAGCAGTTTCATACAGGGGAACACAGATACGCAGTATTTT	CASSFIQGNTDTQYF
TRBJ1-1	.	.	TRBV6-5	TGTGCCAGCAGCCCGGCACAGCGAACTGAAGCTTTCTTT	CASSPAQRTEAFF
TRBJ1-4	TRBD1	.	TRBV5-4	TGTGCCAGCAGCCGAACAGGGGGGGCGAGAAAACTGTTTTTT	CASSRTGGARKLFF
TRBJ1-4	TRBD1	.	TRBV2	TGTGCCAGCTCAGGACAGGGCACAACTAATGAAAAACTGTTTTTT	CASSGQGTTNEKLFF
TRBJ1-5	TRBD1	.	TRBV28	TGTGCCAGCAGAGGGCGGGACAGGGGGCTACAACAGCCCCAGCATTTT	CASRGRDRGLQQPQHF
TRBJ2-7	.	.	TRBV27	TGTGCCAGCAGTCGCCTCAGCGGTGCGAACTCCTACGAGCAGTACTTC	CASSRLSGANSYEQYF
TRBJ2-4	.	.	TRBV10-3	TGTGCCATCAGCCCGACGGAGGGCCTGGGGAAAAACATTCAGTACTTC	CAISPTEGLGKNIQYF
TRBJ2-1	.	.	TRBV7-2	TGTGCCAGCAGTACCCCGACTGGGGGCGGGCGCGCTGAGCAGTTCTTC	CASSTPTGGGRAEQFF
TRBJ2-7	TRBD2	.	TRBV5-1	TGCGCCAGCAGCTCCGGGACTAGCGGGAGGTTCTACGAGCAGTACTTC	CASSSGTSGRFYEQYF
TRBJ1-2	.	.	TRBV15	TGTGCCACCAGCAGAGAGGCAGTCGGCTACACCTTC	CATSREAVGYTF
TRBJ2-7	.	.	TRBV11-2	TGTGCCAGCAGCTTAAAAGGACACGTCTCCTACGAGCAGTACTTC	CASSLKGHVSYEQYF
TRBJ2-5	.	.	TRBV10-3	TGTGCCATCGGGGGAGAGGAGACCCAGTACTTC	CAIGGEETQYF
TRBJ2-5	.	.	TRBV5-6	TGTGCCAGCAGCCCGAAAAGCTGGTACCAAGAGACCCAGTACTTC	CASSPKSWYQETQYF
TRBJ1-5	.	.	TRBV27	TGTGCCAGCAGCCTCAGGGGTGGGAAAGACGGCAATCAGCCCCAGCATTTT	CASSLRGGKDGNQPQHF
TRBJ2-5	TRBD2	.	TRBV10-3	TGTGCCATCAGTGAGTCTCCGACTAGCGGGACAGAGACCCAGTACTTC	CAISESPTSGTETQYF
TRBJ2-2	TRBD1	.	TRBV9	TGTGCCAGCAGCGTAGGAGGGACAGGGAACACCGGGGAGCTGTTTTTT	CASSVGGTGNTGELFF
TRBJ2-7	.	.	TRBV6-1	TGTGCCAGCAGCAGGGGATCCTACGAGCAGTACTTC	CASSRGSYEQYF
TRBJ2-3	TRBD2	.	TRBV5-4	TGTGCCAGCAGAAGGGGGACTAGCGGTGCTAGCACAGATACGCAGTATTTT	CASRRGTSGASTDTQYF
TRBJ2-3	.	.	TRBV29-1	TGCAGCGTTGGCCCCCCACACCGTTACACAGATACGCAGTATTTT	CSVGPPHRYTDTQYF
TRBJ2-2	.	once	TRBV11-3	TGTGCCAGCAGCTTAGATCCCACCGGGGAGCTGTTTTTT	CASSLDPTGELFF
TRBJ1-1	TRBD1	.	TRBV10-3	TGTGCCATCAGTGACTTCAGGGGGGGCACTGAAGCTTTCTTT	CAISDFRGGTEAFF
TRBJ2-3	TRBD2	once	TRBV19	TGTGCCAGTCGCCGGACTAGCGGATCCACAGATACGCAGTATTTT	CASRRTSGSTDTQYF
TRBJ1-1	.	.	TRBV6-1	TGTGCCAGCACAGGGATGGGCACTGAAGCTTTCTTT	CASTGMGTEAFF
TRBJ2-1	TRBD1	.	TRBV6-5	TGTGCCAGCAGACACCGGGACAGGCCTTACAATGAGCAGTTCTTC	CASRHRDRPYNEQFF
TRBJ1-4	TRBD1	.	TRBV27	TGTGCCAGCAGTTTATCGAACAGGGGAGTTGAAAAACTGTTTTTT	CASSLSNRGVEKLFF
TRBJ1-1	TRBD1	.	TRBV6-6	TGTGCCAGCAGTACGGGGACAGGAATCCAGAACACTGAAGCTTTCTTT	CASSTGTGIQNTEAFF
TRBJ2-7	TRBD2	once	TRBV2	TGTGCCAGCAGTGGACTAGCGGGCTTTGGGGGCGAGCAGTACTTC	CASSGLAGFGGEQYF
TRBJ2-4	.	.	TRBV5-1	TGCGCCAGCAGCTTGGATCGAACCAAAAACATTCAGTACTTC	CASSLDRTKNIQYF
TRBJ2-1	TRBD2	once	TRBV7-2	TGTGCCGCCCAGCTGATGGCGGGAGGGCCGCATGAGCAGTTCTTC	CAAQLMAGGPHEQFF
TRBJ1-5	TRBD1	.	TRBV12-5	TGTGCTAGTGGTTTGGTAAGGGGACAGGGGTGGACTCAGCCCCAGCATTTT	CASGLVRGQGWTQPQHF
TRBJ2-2	TRBD2	.	TRBV4-3	TGCGCCAGCAGCCAAAGTCTAGCGGGAGGGGAGGTCGGGGAGCTGTTTTTT	CASSQSLAGGEVGELFF
TRBJ2-5	TRBD1	.	TRBV6-5	TGTGCCAGCACGAGACAGGGGGCCGAGACCCAGTACTTC	CASTRQGAETQYF
TRBJ1-1	.	.	TRBV5-1	TGCGCCAGCAGCAGTCAGGGGAACACTGAAGCTTTCTTT	CASSSQGNTEAFF
TRBJ2-7	.	.	TRBV5-4	TGTGCCAGCAGCTTGGTTGACTCCTACGAGCAGTACTTC	CASSLVDSYEQYF
TRBJ2-1	TRBD2	few	TRBV5-4	TGTGCCAGCAGCTTGGAGGGACTAGCGGGAACGAATGAGCAGTTCTTC	CASSLEGLAGTNEQFF
TRBJ2-1	TRBD1	.	TRBV7-2	TGTGCCAGCAGCTTAAAGGGGACAGGGCTTCCGTACGAGCAGTTCTTC	CASSLKGTGLPYEQFF
TRBJ1-5	.	.	TRBV19	TGTGCCAGTATCGGGGGGGTAGATAATCAGCCCCAGCATTTT	CASIGGVDNQPQHF
TRBJ2-3	TRBD2	.	TRBV2	TGTGCCAGCAGGGGGGGGTTCCGGCTAGCGGCGACAGATACGCAGTATTTT	CASRGGFRLAATDTQYF